Listed below are T cell receptor beta chains from one sample, sequenced in a study of cytomegalovirus exposure and HLA in healthy donors. Data came from immunoSEQ multiplex PCR; TCRdb stores just in-frame clones and leaves some out. The sample lists about 130,000 clones; 75% to 85% were seen once. Sequenced input: PBMCs. These receptors were collected from a male donor in good health and CMV-seronegative. The CDR3 runs from the conserved cysteine through the conserved F or W. D genes are given only for firm matches. Size is omitted from some rows. Given values are once, few, many or a class for expanded clones.

v_gene	d_gene	j_gene	abundance	CDR3aa	CDR3nt
TRBV6-1	TRBD1	TRBJ1-2	.	CASSEPRGANYGYTF	TGTGCCAGCAGTGAACCCAGGGGGGCTAACTATGGCTACACCTTC
TRBV19	TRBD2	TRBJ2-7	.	CASSGTSGSYEQYF	TGTGCCAGTAGTGGGACTAGCGGGAGCTACGAGCAGTACTTC
TRBV5-6	TRBD1	TRBJ2-7	.	CASSSGTGTYEQYF	TGTGCCAGCAGCTCTGGGACAGGGACCTACGAGCAGTACTTC
TRBV7-8	TRBD2	TRBJ2-5	.	CASSLERGAPRTQYF	TGTGCCAGCAGCTTAGAGCGGGGGGCGCCGAGGACCCAGTACTTC
TRBV12-1	.	TRBJ2-1	.	CASSIQGLQDEQFF	TGTGCCAGCAGCATACAGGGGCTACAGGATGAGCAGTTCTTC
TRBV9	TRBD1	TRBJ1-2	.	CASSVVDRGTYGYTF	TGTGCCAGCAGCGTAGTGGACAGGGGGACCTATGGCTACACCTTC
TRBV19	TRBD1	TRBJ2-2	.	CASSPGQGVTGELFF	TGTGCCAGTAGTCCCGGACAGGGTGTCACCGGGGAGCTGTTTTTT
TRBV7-2	TRBD1	TRBJ2-5	.	CASSLEATGGLRETQYF	TGTGCCAGCAGCTTAGAGGCGACAGGGGGTTTGAGGGAGACCCAGTACTTC
TRBV5-1	TRBD2	TRBJ2-1	.	CASSLTSGGRWEQFF	TGCGCCAGCAGCTTGACTAGCGGGGGGCGCTGGGAGCAGTTCTTC
TRBV19	TRBD2	TRBJ2-3	once	CASSRTSGGKYF	TGTGCCAGTAGTCGGACTAGCGGGGGGAAGTATTTT
TRBV27	TRBD2	TRBJ2-6	.	CASTPRGAGANVLTF	TGTGCCAGCACCCCGCGGGGGGCTGGGGCCAACGTCCTGACTTTC
TRBV5-5	TRBD1	TRBJ1-1	.	CASSLLTGGDPLNTEAFF	TGTGCCAGCAGCTTGCTTACAGGGGGCGACCCCTTGAACACTGAAGCTTTCTTT
TRBV4-2	.	TRBJ2-6	.	CASSQEVSSSGANVLTF	TGTGCCAGCAGCCAAGAGGTATCGAGCTCTGGGGCCAACGTCCTGACTTTC
TRBV28	TRBD1	TRBJ2-7	.	CASSPTGQGMSYEQYF	TGTGCCAGCAGTCCAACCGGACAGGGAATGAGCTACGAGCAGTACTTC
TRBV7-9	TRBD2	TRBJ2-1	.	CASSRPGLAGLEQFF	TGTGCCAGCAGCCGACCGGGACTAGCGGGACTGGAGCAGTTCTTC
TRBV29-1	TRBD1	TRBJ2-7	once	CSVSTGTGRGEQYF	TGCAGCGTTAGTACCGGGACAGGGCGCGGCGAGCAGTACTTC
TRBV5-1	TRBD2	TRBJ2-7	.	CASSHSGSSSYEQYF	TGCGCCAGCAGCCATAGCGGGTCTAGCTCCTACGAGCAGTACTTC
TRBV27	TRBD2	TRBJ2-3	.	CASSNGLAGNTDTQYF	TGTGCCAGCAGTAACGGACTAGCGGGGAATACAGATACGCAGTATTTT
TRBV7-9	TRBD2	TRBJ2-1	.	CASSSAGTSGTYNEQFF	TGTGCCAGCAGCTCAGCAGGGACTAGCGGGACCTACAATGAGCAGTTCTTC
TRBV19	.	TRBJ1-1	once	CASRIIGGRGNTEAFF	TGTGCCAGTAGAATTATAGGAGGCAGGGGGAACACTGAAGCTTTCTTT
TRBV7-9	.	TRBJ2-2	.	CASSLVSQGNTGELFF	TGTGCCAGCAGCTTAGTGTCCCAGGGAAACACCGGGGAGCTGTTTTTT
TRBV5-4	TRBD1	TRBJ2-1	.	CASRDRDNEQFF	TGTGCCAGTCGGGACAGAGACAATGAGCAGTTCTTC
TRBV2	.	TRBJ1-5	few	CASSVERGNQPQHF	TGTGCCAGCAGTGTAGAGAGGGGCAATCAGCCCCAGCATTTT
TRBV10-1	.	TRBJ1-1	.	CASSEKGLRVRDTEAFF	TGCGCCAGCAGTGAGAAAGGGCTCAGGGTCCGGGACACTGAAGCTTTCTTT
TRBV5-1	.	TRBJ2-7	.	CASSPQGNEQYF	TGCGCCAGCAGCCCACAGGGAAACGAGCAGTACTTC
TRBV5-1	TRBD2	TRBJ2-5	.	CASSRSGGQETQYF	TGCGCCAGCAGCCGTAGCGGGGGACAAGAGACCCAGTACTTC
TRBV12-5	.	TRBJ2-2	.	CASGLGLVPGELFF	TGTGCTAGTGGTTTGGGACTAGTCCCCGGGGAGCTGTTTTTT
TRBV27	TRBD1	TRBJ2-1	.	CASSPTGVGGPTYNEQFF	TGTGCCAGCAGTCCGACAGGGGTTGGGGGGCCTACCTACAATGAGCAGTTCTTC
TRBV2	.	TRBJ1-2	.	CASSDLLGGSGYTF	TGTGCCAGCAGTGATTTGTTAGGAGGTTCTGGCTACACCTTC
TRBV5-8	.	TRBJ1-5	.	CASSREGGAIQPQHF	TGTGCCAGCAGCCGGGAGGGGGGTGCGATTCAGCCCCAGCATTTT
TRBV30	TRBD1	TRBJ1-6	.	CAWRAGIFISGGLGNSPLHF	TGTGCCTGGAGGGCCGGGATATTCATTTCAGGGGGCCTGGGGAATTCACCCCTCCACTTT
TRBV6-5	TRBD1	TRBJ1-5	.	CASSYSIGTVNQPQHF	TGTGCCAGCAGTTACTCGATCGGGACAGTCAATCAGCCCCAGCATTTT
TRBV7-2	TRBD1	TRBJ1-5	few	CASSGRTGSGNQPQHF	TGTGCCAGCAGCGGACGGACAGGGAGTGGCAATCAGCCCCAGCATTTT
TRBV5-1	TRBD1	TRBJ1-4	few	CASSLSPQGAYEKLFF	TGCGCCAGCAGCTTGTCGCCGCAGGGGGCTTATGAAAAACTGTTTTTT
TRBV6-1	.	TRBJ2-7	.	CASRTGGTGGREQYF	TGTGCCAGCCGCACCGGGGGGACAGGTGGGCGCGAGCAGTACTTC
TRBV5-1	.	TRBJ1-1	.	CASSLVGWQGGTEAFF	TGCGCCAGCAGCTTGGTAGGCTGGCAGGGAGGCACTGAAGCTTTCTTT
TRBV18	TRBD1	TRBJ2-2	once	CASSPYFGTVNTGELFF	TGTGCCAGCTCACCGTATTTTGGGACAGTGAACACCGGGGAGCTGTTTTTT
TRBV7-3	TRBD1	TRBJ2-1	.	CASSEDRGSYNEQFF	TGTGCCAGCAGCGAAGACAGGGGGTCCTACAATGAGCAGTTCTTC
TRBV28	.	TRBJ2-1	.	CASTFYNEQFF	TGTGCCAGCACCTTCTACAATGAGCAGTTCTTC
TRBV27	.	TRBJ2-2	.	CASSLQGYTGELFF	TGTGCCAGCAGTTTGCAGGGGTACACCGGGGAGCTGTTTTTT
TRBV18	.	TRBJ1-1	.	CASSPNDAPGITEAFF	TGTGCCAGCTCACCTAACGATGCGCCAGGGATCACTGAAGCTTTCTTT
TRBV30	.	TRBJ1-2	.	CAWNGVENGYTF	TGTGCCTGGAACGGCGTGGAGAATGGCTACACCTTC
TRBV2	.	TRBJ2-2	.	CASTEFSTGELFF	TGTGCCAGCACGGAGTTTTCCACCGGGGAGCTGTTTTTT
TRBV5-6	.	TRBJ1-4	.	CASSVRRETNEKLFF	TGTGCCAGCAGCGTGAGGAGGGAAACTAATGAAAAACTGTTTTTT
TRBV7-2	.	TRBJ2-7	.	CASSLESRSYEQYF	TGTGCCAGCAGCTTAGAATCCAGGTCCTACGAGCAGTACTTC
TRBV7-9	TRBD2	TRBJ2-1	.	CASSLKLWRELGNEQFF	TGTGCCAGCAGCTTAAAATTGTGGCGGGAGTTGGGCAATGAGCAGTTCTTC
TRBV5-1	TRBD1	TRBJ2-7	.	CASRPGQGRDEQYF	TGCGCCAGCAGACCGGGACAGGGGAGAGACGAGCAGTACTTC
TRBV9	TRBD2	TRBJ2-7	.	CASSPRASGGSSYEQYF	TGTGCCAGTAGTCCAAGGGCTAGCGGGGGGAGCTCCTACGAGCAGTACTTC
TRBV19	TRBD1	TRBJ2-1	few	CASSPRTTGTGGSYNEQFF	TGTGCCAGTAGCCCTCGAACAACCGGGACAGGGGGCTCCTACAATGAGCAGTTCTTC
TRBV5-4	.	TRBJ2-4	.	CASSLFPGVSRKNIQYF	TGTGCCAGCAGCTTATTTCCAGGGGTTTCGAGGAAAAACATTCAGTACTTC
TRBV7-9	.	TRBJ1-6	.	CASRAGGSYNSPLHF	TGTGCCAGCAGGGCCGGGGGTTCCTATAATTCACCCCTCCACTTT